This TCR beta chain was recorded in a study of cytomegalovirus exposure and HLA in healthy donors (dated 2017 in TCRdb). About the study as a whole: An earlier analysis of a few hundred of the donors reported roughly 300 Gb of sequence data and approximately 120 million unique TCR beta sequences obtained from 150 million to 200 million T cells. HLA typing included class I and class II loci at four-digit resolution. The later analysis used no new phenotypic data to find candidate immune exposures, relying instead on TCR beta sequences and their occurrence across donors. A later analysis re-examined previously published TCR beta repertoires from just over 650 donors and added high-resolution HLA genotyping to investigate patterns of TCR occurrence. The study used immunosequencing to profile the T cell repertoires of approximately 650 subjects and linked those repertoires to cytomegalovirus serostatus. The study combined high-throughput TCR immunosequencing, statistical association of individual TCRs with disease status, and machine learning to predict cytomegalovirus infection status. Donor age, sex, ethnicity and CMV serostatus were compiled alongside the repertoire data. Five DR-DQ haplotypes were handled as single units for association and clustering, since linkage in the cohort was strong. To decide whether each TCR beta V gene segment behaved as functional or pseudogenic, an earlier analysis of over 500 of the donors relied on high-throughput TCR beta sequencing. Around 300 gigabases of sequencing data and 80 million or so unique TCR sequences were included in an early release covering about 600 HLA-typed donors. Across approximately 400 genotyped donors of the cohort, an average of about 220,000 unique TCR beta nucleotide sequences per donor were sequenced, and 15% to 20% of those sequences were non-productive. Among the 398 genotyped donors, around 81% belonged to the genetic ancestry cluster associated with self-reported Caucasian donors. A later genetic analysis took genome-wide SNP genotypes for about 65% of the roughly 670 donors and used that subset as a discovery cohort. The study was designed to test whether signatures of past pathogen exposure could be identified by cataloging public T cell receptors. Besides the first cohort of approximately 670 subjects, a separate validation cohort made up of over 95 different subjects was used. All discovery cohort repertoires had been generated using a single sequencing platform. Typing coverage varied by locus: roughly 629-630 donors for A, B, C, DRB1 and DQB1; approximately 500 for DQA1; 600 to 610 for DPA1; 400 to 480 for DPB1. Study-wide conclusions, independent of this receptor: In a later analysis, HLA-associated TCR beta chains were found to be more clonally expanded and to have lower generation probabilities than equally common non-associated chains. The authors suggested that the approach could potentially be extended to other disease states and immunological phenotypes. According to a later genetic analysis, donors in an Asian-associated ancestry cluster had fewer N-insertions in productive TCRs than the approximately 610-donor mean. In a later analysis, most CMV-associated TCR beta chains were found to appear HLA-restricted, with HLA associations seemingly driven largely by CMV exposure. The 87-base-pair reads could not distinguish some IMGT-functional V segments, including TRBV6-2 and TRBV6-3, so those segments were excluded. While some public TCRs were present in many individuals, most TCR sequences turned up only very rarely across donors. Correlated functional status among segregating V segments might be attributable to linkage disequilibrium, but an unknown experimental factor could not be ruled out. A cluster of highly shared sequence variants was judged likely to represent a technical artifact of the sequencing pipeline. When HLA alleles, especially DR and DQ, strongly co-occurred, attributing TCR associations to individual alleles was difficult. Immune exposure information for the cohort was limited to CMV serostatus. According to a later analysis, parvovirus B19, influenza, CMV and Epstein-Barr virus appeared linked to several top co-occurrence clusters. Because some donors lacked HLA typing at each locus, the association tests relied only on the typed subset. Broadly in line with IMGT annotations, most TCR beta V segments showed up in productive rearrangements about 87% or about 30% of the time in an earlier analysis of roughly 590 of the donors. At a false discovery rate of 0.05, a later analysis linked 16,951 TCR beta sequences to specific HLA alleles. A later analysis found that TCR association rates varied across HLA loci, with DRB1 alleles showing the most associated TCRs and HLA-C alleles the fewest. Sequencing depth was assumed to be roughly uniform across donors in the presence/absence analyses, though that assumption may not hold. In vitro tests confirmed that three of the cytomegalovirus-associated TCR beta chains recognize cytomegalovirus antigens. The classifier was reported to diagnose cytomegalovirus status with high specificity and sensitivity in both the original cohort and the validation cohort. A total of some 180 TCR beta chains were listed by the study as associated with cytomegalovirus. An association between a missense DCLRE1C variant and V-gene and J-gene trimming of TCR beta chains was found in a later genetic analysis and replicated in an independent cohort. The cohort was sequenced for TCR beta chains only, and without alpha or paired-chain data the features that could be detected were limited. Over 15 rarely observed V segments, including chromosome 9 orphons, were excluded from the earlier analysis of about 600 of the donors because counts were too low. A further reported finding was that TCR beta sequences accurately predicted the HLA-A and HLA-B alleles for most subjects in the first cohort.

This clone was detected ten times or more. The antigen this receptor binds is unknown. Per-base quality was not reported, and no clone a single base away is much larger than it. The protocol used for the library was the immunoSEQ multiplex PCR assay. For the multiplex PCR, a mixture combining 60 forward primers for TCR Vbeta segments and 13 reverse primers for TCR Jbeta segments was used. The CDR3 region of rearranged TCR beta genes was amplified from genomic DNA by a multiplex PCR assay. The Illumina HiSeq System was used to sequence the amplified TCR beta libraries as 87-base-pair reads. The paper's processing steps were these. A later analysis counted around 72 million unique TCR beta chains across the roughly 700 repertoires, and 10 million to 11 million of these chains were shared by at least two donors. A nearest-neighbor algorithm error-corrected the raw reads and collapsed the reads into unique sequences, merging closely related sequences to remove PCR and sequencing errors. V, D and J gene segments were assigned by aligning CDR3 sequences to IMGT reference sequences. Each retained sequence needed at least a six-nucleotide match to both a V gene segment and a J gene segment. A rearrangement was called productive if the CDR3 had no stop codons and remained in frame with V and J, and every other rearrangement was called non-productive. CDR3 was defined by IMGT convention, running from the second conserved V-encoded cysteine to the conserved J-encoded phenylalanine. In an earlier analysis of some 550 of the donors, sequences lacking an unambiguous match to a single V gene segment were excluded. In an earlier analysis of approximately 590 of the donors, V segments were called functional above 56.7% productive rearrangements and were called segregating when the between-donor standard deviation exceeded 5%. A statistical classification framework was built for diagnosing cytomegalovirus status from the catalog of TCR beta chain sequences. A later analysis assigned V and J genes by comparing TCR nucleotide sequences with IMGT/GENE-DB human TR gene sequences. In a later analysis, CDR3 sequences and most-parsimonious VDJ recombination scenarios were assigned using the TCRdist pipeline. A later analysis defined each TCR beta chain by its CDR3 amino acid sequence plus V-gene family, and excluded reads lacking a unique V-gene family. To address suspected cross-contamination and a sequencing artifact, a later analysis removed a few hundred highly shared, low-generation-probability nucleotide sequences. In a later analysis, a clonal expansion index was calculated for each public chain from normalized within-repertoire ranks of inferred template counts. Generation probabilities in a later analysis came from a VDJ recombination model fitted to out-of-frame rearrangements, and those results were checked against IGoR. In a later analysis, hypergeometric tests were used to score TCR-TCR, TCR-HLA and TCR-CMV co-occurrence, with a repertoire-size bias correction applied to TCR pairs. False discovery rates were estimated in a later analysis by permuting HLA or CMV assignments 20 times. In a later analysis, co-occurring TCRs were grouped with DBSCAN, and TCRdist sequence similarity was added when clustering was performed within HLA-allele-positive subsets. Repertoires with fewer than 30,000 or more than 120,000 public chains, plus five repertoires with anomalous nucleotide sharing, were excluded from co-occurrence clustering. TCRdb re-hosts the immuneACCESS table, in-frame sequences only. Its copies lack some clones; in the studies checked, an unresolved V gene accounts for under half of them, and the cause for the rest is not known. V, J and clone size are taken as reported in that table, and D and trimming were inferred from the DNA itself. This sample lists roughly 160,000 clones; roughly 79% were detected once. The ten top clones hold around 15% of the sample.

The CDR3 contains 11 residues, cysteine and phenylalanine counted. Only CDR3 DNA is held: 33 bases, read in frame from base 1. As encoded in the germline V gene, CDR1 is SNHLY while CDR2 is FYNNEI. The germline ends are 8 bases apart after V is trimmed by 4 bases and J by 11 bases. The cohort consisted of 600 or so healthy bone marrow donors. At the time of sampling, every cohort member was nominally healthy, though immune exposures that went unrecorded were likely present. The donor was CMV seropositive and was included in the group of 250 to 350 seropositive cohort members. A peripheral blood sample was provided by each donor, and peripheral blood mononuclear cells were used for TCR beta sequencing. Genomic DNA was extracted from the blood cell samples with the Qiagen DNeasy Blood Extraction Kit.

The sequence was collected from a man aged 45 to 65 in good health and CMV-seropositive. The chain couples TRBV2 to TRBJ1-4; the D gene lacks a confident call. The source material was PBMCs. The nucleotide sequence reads TGTGCCAGCAGTGGGACGGGGAAACTGTTTTTT. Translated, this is CASSGTGKLFF. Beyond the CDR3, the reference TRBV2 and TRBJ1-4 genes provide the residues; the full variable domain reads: EPEVTQTPSHQVTQMGQEVILRCVPISNHLYFYWYRQILGQKVEFLVSFYNNEISEKSEIFDDQFSVERPDGSNFTLKIRSTKLEDSAMYFCASSGTGKLFFGSGTQLSVL.